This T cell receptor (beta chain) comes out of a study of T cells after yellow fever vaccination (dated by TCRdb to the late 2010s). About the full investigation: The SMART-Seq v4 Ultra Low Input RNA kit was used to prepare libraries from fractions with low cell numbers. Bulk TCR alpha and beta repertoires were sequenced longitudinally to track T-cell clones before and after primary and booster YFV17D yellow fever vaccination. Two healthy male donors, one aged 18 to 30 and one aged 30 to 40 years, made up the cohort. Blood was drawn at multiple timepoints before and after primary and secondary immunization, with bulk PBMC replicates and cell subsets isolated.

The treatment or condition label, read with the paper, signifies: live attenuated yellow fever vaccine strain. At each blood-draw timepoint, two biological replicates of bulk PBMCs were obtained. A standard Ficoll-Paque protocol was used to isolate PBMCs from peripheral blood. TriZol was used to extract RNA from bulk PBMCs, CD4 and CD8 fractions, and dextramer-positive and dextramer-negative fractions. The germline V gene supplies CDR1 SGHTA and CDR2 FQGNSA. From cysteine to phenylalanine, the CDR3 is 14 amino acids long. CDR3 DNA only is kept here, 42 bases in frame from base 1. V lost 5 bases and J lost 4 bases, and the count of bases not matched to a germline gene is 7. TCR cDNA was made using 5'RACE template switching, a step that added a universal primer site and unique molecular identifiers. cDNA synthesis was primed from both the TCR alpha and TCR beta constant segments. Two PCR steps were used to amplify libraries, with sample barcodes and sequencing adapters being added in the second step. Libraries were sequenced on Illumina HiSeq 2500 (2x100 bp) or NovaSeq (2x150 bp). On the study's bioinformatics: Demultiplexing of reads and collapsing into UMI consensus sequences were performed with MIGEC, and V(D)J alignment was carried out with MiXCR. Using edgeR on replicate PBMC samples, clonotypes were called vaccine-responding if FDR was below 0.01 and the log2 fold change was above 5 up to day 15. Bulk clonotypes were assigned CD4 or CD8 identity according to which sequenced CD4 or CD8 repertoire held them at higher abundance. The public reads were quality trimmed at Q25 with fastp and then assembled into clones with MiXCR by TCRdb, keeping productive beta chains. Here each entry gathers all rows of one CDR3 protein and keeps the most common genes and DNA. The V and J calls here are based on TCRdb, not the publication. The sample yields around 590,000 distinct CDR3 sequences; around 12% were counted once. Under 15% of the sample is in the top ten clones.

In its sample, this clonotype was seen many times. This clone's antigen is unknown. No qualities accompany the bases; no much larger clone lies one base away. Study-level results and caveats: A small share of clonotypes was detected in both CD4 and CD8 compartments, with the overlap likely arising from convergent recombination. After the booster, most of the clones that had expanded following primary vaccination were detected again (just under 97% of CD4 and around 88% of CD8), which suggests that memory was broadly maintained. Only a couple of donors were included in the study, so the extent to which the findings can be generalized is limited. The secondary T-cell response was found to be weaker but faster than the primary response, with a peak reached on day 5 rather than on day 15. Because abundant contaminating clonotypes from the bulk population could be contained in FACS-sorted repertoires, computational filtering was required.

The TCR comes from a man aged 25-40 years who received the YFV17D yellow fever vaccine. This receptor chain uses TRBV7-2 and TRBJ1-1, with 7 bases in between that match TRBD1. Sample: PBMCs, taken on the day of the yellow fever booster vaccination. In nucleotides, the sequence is TGTGCCAGCAGCAACCGACAGGGACTCACTGAAGCTTTCTTT. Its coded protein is CASSNRQGLTEAFF.